This T cell receptor beta chain was captured in a study of CD8+ T cells in alopecia areata. This clone showed up just a few times. Following RNA extraction, reverse transcription yielded cDNA that acted as the sequencing template. Measured with immunoSEQ multiplex PCR; TCRdb has only the in-frame clones, and not every one. The sample records some 25,000 clones, around 56% being singletons. The CDR3 extends over 14 amino acids. Unmatched junction bases numbered 3, after V lost 4 bases and J lost 3 bases. CDR1 is SGDLS and CDR2 is YYNGEE in the germline V gene. Specimen: NKG2D-high CD8+ T cells sorted from blood. The TCR originated in a human donor with alopecia areata. V gene TRBV9 combines with J gene TRBJ1-3; 8 bases are a match to TRBD1. CDR3 in DNA: TGTGCCAGCAGCCAGACAGGGGATGGAAACACCATATATTTT. Amino acid sequence: CASSQTGDGNTIYF.